This passage covers 21 T cell receptor beta chains from one sample sequenced in a study of control samples from healthy donors and cancer patients. Some clones are missing from TCRdb's copy, which holds only in-frame ones; the method was immunoSEQ multiplex PCR. The sample consists of 150,000 to 200,000 clones, around 94% of them appearing once. The source material was blood. The source of these receptors is a woman aged 18-29 years in good health.

The J gene is TRBJ1-3, the V gene TRBV9; a weak D match, TRBD1 (5 bases). The CDR3 runs to 15 residues. Trimming shortened V by 4 bases and J by 1 base, and 12 bases separated the two germline ends. Looked up from germline, CDR1 is SGDLS and CDR2 is YYNGEE. The CDR3 here is CASSQMGGSGNTIYF. For the CDR3, the DNA is TGTGCCAGCAGCCAGATGGGGGGTTCTGGAAACACCATATATTTT.

The chain employs TRBV6-1 and TRBJ2-5; D call uncertain. Trimming took off 4 bases at V and 1 base at J, with 19 bases between the two ends. CDR3 length: 17 amino acids. Germline V CDR1 and CDR2: MNHNS, SASEGT. CDR3 sequence: CASSVRRTVRFQETQYF. Here the CDR3 DNA reads TGTGCCAGCAGTGTCCGTCGGACGGTTAGGTTCCAAGAGACCCAGTACTTC.

This sequence joins TRBV27 and TRBJ2-2; 11 positions match TRBD2. V lost 0 bases and J lost 6; bases outside the gene matches: 3. CDR3 length equals 16 residues. The germline gives CDR1 MNHEY, CDR2 SMNVEV (reference sequence). The CDR3 coding sequence is TGTGCCAGCAGTTTATCCCTAGCGGGGGGTTCCGGGGAGCTGTTTTTT. Translation: CASSLSLAGGSGELFF.

The chain has TRBV3-1 (or the pseudogene TRBV3-2) and TRBJ1-2, with TRBD1 matching 10 bases. The CDR3 contains 18 residues. The germline CDR1 and CDR2 sequences are LGHDT and YNNKEL (reference sequence). V was clipped by 0 bases and J by 4 bases; unmatched bases: 11. The CDR3 DNA sequence: TGTGCCAGCAGCCAAGATACGCCCTCGGACAGGGGGAGCTATGGCTACACCTTC. Translated, it gives CASSQDTPSDRGSYGYTF.

V gene TRBV7-9 combines with J gene TRBJ1-3; D not resolved. Trimming pared 4 bases from V and 0 bases from J, leaving 10 bases between. The CDR3 sequence is 15 residues long. Germline values: CDR1 SEHNR, CDR2 FQNEAQ (reference sequence). The CDR3 protein is CASSSTANSGNTIYF. The CDR3 coding sequence is TGTGCCAGCAGCTCGACTGCTAACTCTGGAAACACCATATATTTT.

The chain links TRBV6-6 to TRBJ1-3, with D perhaps matching TRBD1 (6 bases). Germline V CDR1 and CDR2: MNHNY, SVGAGI (reference sequence). V lost 6 bases to trimming and J lost 0 bases, with 12 bases between them. The CDR3 is 15 residues long. CDR3: CASSIDRSSGNTIYF. The CDR3 region has the DNA TGTGCCAGCAGCATTGACAGGAGCTCTGGAAACACCATATATTTT.

The gene calls are TRBV6-5 and TRBJ1-4; 9 positions agree with TRBD1. With V trimmed by 10 bases and J by 5 bases, 8 bases remained unmatched. The CDR3 loop spans 14 amino acids. Germline assignment: CDR1 MNHEY and CDR2 SVGAGI. The CDR3 loop reads CATHWTGVNEKLFF. The CDR3 DNA follows: TGTGCCACCCACTGGACAGGGGTAAATGAAAAACTGTTTTTT.

This chain joins TRBV2 and TRBJ2-5; 11 nucleotides align to TRBD2. There are 19 residues in the CDR3. Germline-derived CDR1 and CDR2 are SNHLY and FYNNEI. Unmatched junction bases numbered 14, after V lost 2 bases and J lost 3 bases. The CDR3, as DNA: TGTGCCAGCAGTGAATCGTTGGCCGGACTAGCGGGTTTAAAAGAGACCCAGTACTTC. It encodes CASSESLAGLAGLKETQYF. The entire variable domain, with the rest obtained from reference TRBV2 and TRBJ2-5, is as follows: EPEVTQTPSHQVTQMGQEVILRCVPISNHLYFYWYRQILGQKVEFLVSFYNNEISEKSEIFDDQFSVERPDGSNFTLKIRSTKLEDSAMYFCASSESLAGLAGLKETQYFGPGTRLLVL.

Note on this clone: One end of the junction does not line up with germline, which may come from a read error. The J gene is TRBJ1-3, the V gene TRBV18; D may be TRBD1 (6 bases). The CDR3 is 12 residues long. Looked up from germline, CDR1 is KGHSH and CDR2 is LQKENI. CDR3 region: CASSPDSSPRDF. DNA of the CDR3: TGTGCCAGCTCACCGGACAGCTCCCCTCGAGATTTT.

The chain uses TRBV6-5 and TRBJ1-5, with D maybe TRBD1 (6 bases). CDR3 length: 14 residues. Trimming removed 6 bases from V and 7 bases from J, with 16 bases in between. Germline V gene lookup returns CDR1 MNHEY and CDR2 SVGAGI. The CDR3 coding sequence is TGTGCCAGCAGCGCCACAGGGTCCCGCCAGCCCCAGCATTTT. Its translation is CASSATGSRQPQHF.

This clone has a single count. The chain employs TRBV9 and TRBJ2-5; 12 bases align to TRBD2. Trimming removed 4 bases from V and 5 bases from J; junction bases left unmatched: 15. Germline lookup yields CDR1 SGDLS and CDR2 YYNGEE. The CDR3 extends over 18 amino acids. The CDR3 bases are TGTGCCAGCAGCCCTCGCGGACTAGCGGGGTTTCGGGGTGAGACCCAGTACTTC. Translated: CASSPRGLAGFRGETQYF.

This chain connects TRBV3-1 (or the pseudogene TRBV3-2) to TRBJ2-5; TRBD2 matches 9 bases. Germline CDR1 is LGHDT and CDR2 is YNNKEL (reference sequence). The V and J ends lost 1 base and 5 bases, in that order; junction bases with no gene match: 11. CDR3 size: 17 residues. The CDR3 nucleotides read TGTGCCAGCAGCCAAGGGGTCGGCGGGAGGGCCAGGGAGACCCAGTACTTC. Encoded protein: CASSQGVGGRARETQYF.

This chain joins TRBV7-9 and TRBJ1-2; 7 bases fit TRBD1. The CDR3 runs 15 residues. Unmatched junction bases numbered 6, after V lost 2 bases and J lost 3 bases. Per the germline V gene, CDR1 is SEHNR and CDR2 is FQNEAQ (reference sequence). The chain's CDR3 is CASSLLGGPDYGYTF. DNA of the CDR3: TGTGCCAGCAGCTTATTAGGGGGCCCGGACTATGGCTACACCTTC.

The gene calls are TRBV15 and TRBJ1-4; possibly TRBD1 for D (6 bases). Trimming took 4 bases from V and 0 from J, leaving 18 bases between them. Germline loops: CDR1 LNHNV, CDR2 YYDKDF (reference sequence). The CDR3 totals 18 residues. This chain's CDR3 is CATSKDRWGFATNEKLFF. The CDR3 DNA sequence: TGTGCCACCAGCAAAGACAGGTGGGGGTTTGCAACTAATGAAAAACTGTTTTTT.

This clone was seen once. This sequence joins TRBV5-4 and TRBJ2-1; 9 nucleotides agree with TRBD2. Germline V gives CDR1 SGHNT, CDR2 YYREEE (reference sequence). Germline trimming cut 1 base from V and 7 bases from J; bases unmatched to any gene: 3. This CDR3 is 14 amino acids long. CDR3 coding DNA: TGTGCCAGCAGCTTGTCAGCGGGAGGTAATGAGCAGTTCTTC. Its translation is CASSLSAGGNEQFF. The full variable domain, completed using reference TRBV5-4 and TRBJ2-1, is ETGVTQSPTHLIKTRGQQVTLRCSSQSGHNTVSWYQQALGQGPQFIFQYYREEENGRGNFPPRFSGLQFPNYSSELNVNALELDDSALYLCASSLSAGGNEQFFGPGTRLTVL.

CDR3 residues: CASSPPGLAGVNEQFF. Here the CDR3 DNA reads TGTGCCAGCAGCCCACCGGGACTAGCGGGAGTAAATGAGCAGTTCTTC. The chain joins TRBV3-1 (or the pseudogene TRBV3-2) to TRBJ2-1; 14 bases align to TRBD2. This CDR3 region has 16 residues. The V segment lost 4 bases and the J segment 7 bases; nucleotides outside the gene matches: 6. The V gene's germline CDR1 is LGHDT and CDR2 YNNKEL (reference sequence).

The chain carries TRBV5-6 and TRBJ1-2; 9 nucleotides agree with TRBD1. The trim removed 2 bases at V and 3 bases at J, leaving 8 bases unmatched. The CDR3 sequence is 16 residues long. Germline CDR1 is SGHDT and CDR2 is YYEEEE. The chain's CDR3 is CASSFRRDRVYYGYTF. The DNA of the CDR3 is TGTGCCAGCAGCTTCCGCCGGGACAGGGTTTACTATGGCTACACCTTC.

The chain carries TRBV27 and TRBJ1-2; tentatively, D is TRBD1 (5 bases). Germline CDR1 and CDR2: MNHEY and SMNVEV (reference sequence). This CDR3 region has 13 residues. Trimming shortened V by 4 bases and J by 8 bases, and 14 bases separated the two germline ends. The CDR3 DNA reads as TGTGCCAGCAGTTCTTCTACAGGCAGGGGCTACACCTTC. Translating gives CASSSSTGRGYTF.

The gene calls are TRBV7-9 and TRBJ1-2, with a weak D call TRBD1 (6 bases). This CDR3 is 14 amino acids long. The germline V gene has CDR1 SEHNR and CDR2 FQNEAQ (reference sequence). Trimming cost V 7 bases and J 6 bases, with 18 bases left between them. Here the CDR3 DNA reads TGTGCCAGCATCCCCCTAGGGGGGGCGCATGGCTACACCTTC. Encoded protein: CASIPLGGAHGYTF. The full variable domain, rest sourced from reference TRBV7-9 and TRBJ1-2, is DTGVSQNPRHKITKRGQNVTFRCDPISEHNRLYWYRQTLGQGPEFLTYFQNEAQLEKSRLLSDRFSAERPKGSFSTLEIQRTEQGDSAMYLCASIPLGGAHGYTFGSGTRLTVV.

V and J are TRBV4-3 and TRBJ1-5; possible D gene TRBD1, 5 bases. The CDR3 has 17 amino acids. V gave up 1 base and J gave up 2 bases, with 15 bases separating them. The germline V gene has CDR1 LGHNA and CDR2 YSLEER. For the CDR3, the DNA is TGCGCCAGCAGCCAAGCTGCTACTAAAGGGGGCAATCAGCCCCAGCATTTT. This gives the protein CASSQAATKGGNQPQHF.

The chain has TRBV4-1 and TRBJ2-5; a weak D match, TRBD2 (6 bases). Germline V gene lookup returns CDR1 MGHRA and CDR2 YSYEKL. V was pared by 1 base and J by 1 base, with 13 bases between. CDR3 length equals 16 residues. The chain's CDR3 is CASSQAVGRGQETQYF. CDR3 bases: TGCGCCAGCAGCCAAGCGGTGGGGCGGGGCCAAGAGACCCAGTACTTC.